This entry is about one TCR beta chain. Its antigen is not identified. Germline V gene data show CDR1 as SGHDN and CDR2 as FVKESK. CDR3 size: 14 residues. Trimming pared 7 bases from V and 3 bases from J, leaving 14 bases between. This entry is derived from a study of post-analysis software for immune sequencing data. Study information: Recorded disease courses covered relapsing-remitting, secondary progressive and progressive-relapsing multiple sclerosis. Some patients had no subtype annotation.

Study findings and constraints: In patients, about 5 TRBV segments were more frequent than in controls, with TRBV5-6, TRBV5-1 and TRBV20-1 among them.

TCR beta libraries were prepared from cDNA with unique molecular identifiers. TCRdb called the PCR reads again in MiXCR, with one record for every CDR3 protein. The sample has almost 700,000 distinct CDR3 sequences, 55% to 60% seen once. The receptor's source is a girl aged 2-10 years with multiple sclerosis. The rearrangement joins TRBV14 to TRBJ2-3; possible D gene TRBD1, 5 bases. Sequenced: blood. This CDR3 is CASTRAQGTDTQYF. The CDR3 nucleotides are TGTGCCAGCACCCGGGCGCAGGGAACAGATACGCAGTATTTT.